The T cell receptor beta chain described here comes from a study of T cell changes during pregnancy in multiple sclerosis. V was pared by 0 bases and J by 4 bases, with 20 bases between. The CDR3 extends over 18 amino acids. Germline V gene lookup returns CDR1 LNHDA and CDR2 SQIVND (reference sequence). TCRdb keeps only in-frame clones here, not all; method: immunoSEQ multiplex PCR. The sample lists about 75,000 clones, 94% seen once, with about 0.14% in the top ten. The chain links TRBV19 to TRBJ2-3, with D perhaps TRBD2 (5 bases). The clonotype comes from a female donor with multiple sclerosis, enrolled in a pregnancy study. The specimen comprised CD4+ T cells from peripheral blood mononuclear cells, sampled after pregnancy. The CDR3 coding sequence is TGTGCCAGTAGTATAGATCTGGCACGGGGTATCGGAGCAGATACGCAGTATTTT. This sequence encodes CASSIDLARGIGADTQYF. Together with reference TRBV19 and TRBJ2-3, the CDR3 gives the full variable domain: DGGITQSPKYLFRKEGQNVTLSCEQNLNHDAMYWYRQDPGQGLRLIYYSQIVNDFQKGDIAEGYSVSREKKESFPLTVTSAQKNPTAFYLCASSIDLARGIGADTQYFGPGTRLTVL.